Shown below are 6 T cell receptor beta chains from a single sample sequenced in a study of shared clonotypes between healthy human individuals. Libraries were prepared by immunoSEQ multiplex PCR; TCRdb keeps only in-frame clonotypes and omits some of them. The sample carries about 480,000 clones, about three quarters recorded once. The sequenced sample was PBMCs. The receptors here all came from a woman in her forties in good health. Some clones in this sample may be carry-over from other donors' samples.

This clone was recorded only once. CDR3 bases: TGCGCCAGCAGCGCCGGGACTAGCGGGACCGGGGAGCTGTTTTTT. As protein: CASSAGTSGTGELFF. The V call is TRBV23-1, the J call TRBJ2-2, with 12 bases aligning to TRBD2. TRBV23-1 counts as an open reading frame of uncertain function. With 6 bases clipped from V and 5 bases from J, the junction kept 4 bases outside the gene matches. The CDR3 length is 15 residues.

The CDR3 DNA is TGTGCCAGCAGCACTCAGAGTATGAACACTGAAGCTTTCTTT. Amino acid sequence: CASSTQSMNTEAFF. The chain has TRBV7-2 and TRBJ1-1, with unresolved D. Germline lookup yields CDR1 SGHTA and CDR2 FQGNSA. The CDR3 is 14 residues long. Trimming pared 5 bases from V and 0 bases from J, leaving 10 bases between.

A few counts support this clone. The chain joins TRBV9 to TRBJ2-3; the D is unclear. Germline CDR1 is SGDLS and CDR2 is YYNGEE. CDR3 length: 12 residues. Trimming removed 0 bases at V and 6 bases at J, with 5 bases between. The CDR3 region is CASSVVSDTQYF. In DNA, the CDR3 is TGTGCCAGCAGCGTAGTTTCTGATACGCAGTATTTT.

The CDR3 region is CASSPAGQSYNEQFF. In nucleotides, the CDR3 is TGTGCCAGCAGCCCGGCGGGACAGTCCTACAATGAGCAGTTCTTC. V is TRBV7-3 and J is TRBJ2-1; D perhaps matches TRBD1 (7 bases). V lost 5 bases to trimming and J lost 1 base, with 12 bases between them. The germline gives CDR1 SGHTA, CDR2 FQGTGA. The CDR3 has 15 residues.

The chain recombines TRBV5-1 with TRBJ2-7; TRBD2 matches at 8 bases. The germline gives CDR1 SGHRS, CDR2 YFSETQ. This CDR3 has 18 residues. V lost 1 base and J lost 2; bases outside the gene matches: 14. CDR3 DNA sequence: TGCGCCAGCAGCTTGTTAGGTTCCGGGACTAGTGAGGCCTACGAGCAGTACTTC. This sequence encodes CASSLLGSGTSEAYEQYF.

V gene TRBV9 combines with J gene TRBJ2-7; D may be TRBD2 (6 bases). V shed 0 bases and J shed 1 base, with 8 bases lying between them. The length of the CDR3 is 14 residues. Germline values: CDR1 SGDLS, CDR2 YYNGEE. CDR3 region: CASSVGAGSYEQYF. CDR3 nucleotides: TGTGCCAGCAGCGTAGGAGCGGGTTCCTACGAGCAGTACTTC.